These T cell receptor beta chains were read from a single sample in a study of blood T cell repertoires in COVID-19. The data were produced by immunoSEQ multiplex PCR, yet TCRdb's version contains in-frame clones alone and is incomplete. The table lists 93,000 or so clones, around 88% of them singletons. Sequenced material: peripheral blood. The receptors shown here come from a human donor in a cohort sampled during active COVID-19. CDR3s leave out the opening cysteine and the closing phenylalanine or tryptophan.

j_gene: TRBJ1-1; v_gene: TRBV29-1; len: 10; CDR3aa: STRTGETEAF
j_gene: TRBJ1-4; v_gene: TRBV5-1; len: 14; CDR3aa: ASSGPAGVGNEKLF
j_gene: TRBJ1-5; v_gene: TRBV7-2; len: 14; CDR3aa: ASSLVPGQEAQPQH
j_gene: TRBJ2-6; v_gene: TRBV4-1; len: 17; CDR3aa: ASSPRPGQGVSGANVLT
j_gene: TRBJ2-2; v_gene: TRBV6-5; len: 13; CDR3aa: ASRQTHRGTGELF
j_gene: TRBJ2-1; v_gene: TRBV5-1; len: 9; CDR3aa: ASSRDNNLF
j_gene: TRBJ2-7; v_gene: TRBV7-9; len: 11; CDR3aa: ASSLAGSHEQY
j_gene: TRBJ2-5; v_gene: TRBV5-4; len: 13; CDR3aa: ASSPRQGAGETQY
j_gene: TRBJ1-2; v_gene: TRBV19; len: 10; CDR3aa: ASKGRTYGYT
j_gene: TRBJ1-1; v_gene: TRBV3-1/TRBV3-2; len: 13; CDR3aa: ASSLWTGRGTEAF
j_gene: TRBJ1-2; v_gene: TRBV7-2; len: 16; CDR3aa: ASSFVTMGQGFSRGYT
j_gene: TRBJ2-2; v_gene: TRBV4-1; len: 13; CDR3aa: ASSMDSPNTGELF
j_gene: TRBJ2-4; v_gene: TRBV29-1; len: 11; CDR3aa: SVEEWRENIQY
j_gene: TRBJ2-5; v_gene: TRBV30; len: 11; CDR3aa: AWSPGGKETQY
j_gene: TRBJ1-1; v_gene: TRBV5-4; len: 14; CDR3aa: ASSFGSRRGPTEAF
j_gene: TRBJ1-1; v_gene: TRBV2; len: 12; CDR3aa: ASTTTGLNTEAF
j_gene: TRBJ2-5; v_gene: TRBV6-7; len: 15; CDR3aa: ASSSPAGDSFQETQY
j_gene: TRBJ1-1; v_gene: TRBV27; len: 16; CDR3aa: ASSSFVQTRTVNTEAF
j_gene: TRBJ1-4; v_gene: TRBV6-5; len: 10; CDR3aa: ASGDRVEKLF
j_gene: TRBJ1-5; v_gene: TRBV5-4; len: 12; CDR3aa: ASSFYGSGQPQH
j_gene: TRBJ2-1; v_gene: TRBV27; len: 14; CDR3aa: ASSLRRGAPYNEQF
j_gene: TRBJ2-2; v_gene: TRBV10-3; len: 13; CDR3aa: AISELGLSGGELF
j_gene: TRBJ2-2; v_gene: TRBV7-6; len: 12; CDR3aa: ASREQGNTGELF
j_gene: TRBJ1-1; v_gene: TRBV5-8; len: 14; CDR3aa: ASSPLRGQRNTEAF
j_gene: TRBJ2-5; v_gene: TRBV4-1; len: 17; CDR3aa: ASSHPTPKTGLVSETQY
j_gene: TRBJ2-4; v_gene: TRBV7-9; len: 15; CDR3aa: ASSPPTSGIAKNIQY
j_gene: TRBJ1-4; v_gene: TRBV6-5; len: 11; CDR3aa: ASSRTVLEKLF
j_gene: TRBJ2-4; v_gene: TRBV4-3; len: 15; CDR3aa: ASSHPGLAGSQNIQY
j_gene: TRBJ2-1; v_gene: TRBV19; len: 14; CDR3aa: ASSIGLAGGKNEQF